This T cell receptor beta chain was retrieved from a study of blood T cell repertoires in COVID-19. Sequenced by immunoSEQ multiplex PCR; TCRdb stores in-frame clones only, minus some. The sample comprises approximately 140,000 clones, approximately 85% of which are singletons, and about 3.7% rests with the top ten. Individuals aged roughly 18 to 95 years were recruited from about two dozen US areas. Germline lookup yields CDR1 SGHDT and CDR2 YYEEEE. CDR3 length: 16 amino acids. After removal of 4 bases from V and 4 bases from J, the junction contained 6 bases not matched to a gene. The V gene is TRBV5-6, the J gene TRBJ2-3, with TRBD2 matching 13 bases. This TCR was sampled from a woman aged 45-59 years with acute COVID-19. The sample comprised PBMCs or T cells enriched from blood (not recorded which). The CDR3 DNA reads TGTGCCAGCAGCCACGGACTAGCGGGAGCCCCAGATACGCAGTATTTT. Encoded protein: CASSHGLAGAPDTQYF.